A selection of T cell receptor beta chains follows, all from one sample in a study of CD8+CD57+ T cells in acquired aplastic anemia. In TCRdb, the reads were re-called with MiXCR into one record per CDR3 protein. The profile shows about 35,000 distinct CDR3 sequences, around three quarters of them singletons. Sequenced input: sorted CD4+, CD8+, or CD8+CD57+ T cells (not recorded which) from PBMCs. Receptor source: a human donor in good health, serving as a control. Both conserved end residues are part of each CDR3. The D gene is left open where the match is weak. Clone size is not always given. Where it is, it says once, few, many or a class for expanded clones.

D gene	V gene	J gene	clone size	CDR3 length	CDR3 protein	CDR3 DNA
TRBD2	TRBV7-7	TRBJ2-1	once	14	CASSGGGAGNEQFF	TGTGCCAGCAGCGGCGGGGGGGCGGGTAATGAGCAGTTCTTC
TRBD1	TRBV7-2	TRBJ1-1	NA	13	CASSLRQGTEAFF	TGTGCCAGCAGCTTACGACAGGGGACTGAAGCTTTCTTT
NA	TRBV9	TRBJ1-5	NA	15	CASSAGGGEGQPQHF	TGTGCCAGCAGCGCAGGAGGTGGAGAGGGCCAGCCCCAGCATTTT
NA	TRBV20-1	TRBJ1-4	NA	16	CSALHFQGGGVEKLFF	TGCAGTGCCCTTCACTTCCAAGGGGGGGGTGTAGAAAAACTGTTTTTT
NA	TRBV15	TRBJ1-1	once	13	CATSKDRGTEAFF	TGTGCCACCAGCAAGGACCGGGGCACTGAAGCTTTCTTT
TRBD1	TRBV10-3	TRBJ2-7	NA	13	CAISGQGSYEQYF	TGTGCCATCAGTGGACAGGGATCCTACGAGCAGTACTTC
NA	TRBV6-5	TRBJ1-2	NA	17	CASSYGAPGTAHYGYTF	TGTGCCAGCAGTTACGGCGCTCCGGGGACGGCTCACTATGGCTACACCTTC
NA	TRBV20-1	TRBJ1-1	NA	14	CSARAGTTHTEAFF	TGCAGTGCTAGAGCCGGGACAACGCACACTGAAGCTTTCTTT
TRBD1	TRBV7-9	TRBJ1-2	NA	15	CASSAGTGEHNGYTF	TGTGCCAGCAGCGCCGGGACAGGCGAACATAATGGCTACACCTTC
TRBD1	TRBV24-1	TRBJ2-5	NA	12	CATGTDLETQYF	TGTGCCACCGGGACAGATCTAGAGACCCAGTACTTC
NA	TRBV30	TRBJ2-7	medium-sized	12	CAWSVGAVEQYF	TGTGCCTGGAGTGTAGGTGCAGTCGAGCAGTACTTC
TRBD1	TRBV2	TRBJ2-1	once	14	CASRTGQGANEQFF	TGTGCCAGCAGGACGGGACAGGGAGCCAATGAGCAGTTCTTC
TRBD1	TRBV6-1	TRBJ1-6	NA	14	CASSAGQGGSPLHF	TGTGCCAGCAGTGCGGGACAGGGAGGGTCACCCCTCCACTTT
TRBD2	TRBV9	TRBJ2-3	NA	15	CASSIPSGGTDTQYF	TGTGCCAGCAGCATCCCTAGCGGGGGCACAGATACGCAGTATTTT
TRBD1	TRBV7-2	TRBJ1-2	NA	14	CASSRQGQDYGYTF	TGTGCCAGCAGCAGACAGGGTCAAGACTATGGCTACACCTTC
TRBD2	TRBV9	TRBJ2-3	NA	16	CASSTTSGASTDTQYF	TGTGCCAGCAGCACCACTAGCGGGGCTAGCACAGATACGCAGTATTTT
TRBD2	TRBV20-1	TRBJ2-1	NA	16	CSAQTSGGALYNEQFF	TGCAGTGCACAGACTAGCGGGGGGGCCCTGTACAATGAGCAGTTCTTC
TRBD1	TRBV12-3/TRBV12-4	TRBJ1-1	NA	17	CASSLRGGRLLITEAFF	TGTGCCAGCAGTTTAAGAGGGGGCAGGTTGTTGATCACTGAAGCTTTCTTT
NA	TRBV29-1	TRBJ1-4	NA	14	CSGGGGQGNEKLFF	TGCAGCGGGGGGGGGGGACAAGGGAATGAAAAACTGTTTTTT
NA	TRBV9	TRBJ1-1	NA	13	CASSEGGYTEAFF	TGTGCCAGCAGCGAAGGGGGGTACACTGAAGCTTTCTTT
NA	TRBV2	TRBJ1-1	NA	13	CASSEWVNTEAFF	TGTGCCAGCAGTGAATGGGTGAACACTGAAGCTTTCTTT
NA	TRBV25-1	TRBJ1-6	NA	14	CASSTLGDNSPLHF	TGTGCCAGCAGTACGCTCGGCGATAATTCACCCCTCCACTTT
TRBD1	TRBV2	TRBJ1-1	NA	14	CASKGTALNTEAFF	TGTGCCAGCAAGGGGACAGCCTTGAACACTGAAGCTTTCTTT
NA	TRBV4-1	TRBJ1-3	NA	14	CASSPGMSGNTIYF	TGCGCCAGCAGCCCAGGGATGTCTGGAAACACCATATATTTT
NA	TRBV20-1	TRBJ2-3	NA	11	CSARDPDTQYF	TGCAGTGCTAGAGATCCTGATACGCAGTATTTT
NA	TRBV10-3	TRBJ2-7	NA	16	CAISESMQGFSYEQYF	TGTGCCATCAGTGAGTCGATGCAGGGGTTCTCCTACGAGCAGTACTTC
NA	TRBV11-3	TRBJ2-5	NA	13	CASSVLLQETQYF	TGTGCCAGCAGCGTCTTACTACAAGAGACCCAGTACTTC
NA	TRBV20-1	TRBJ2-7	NA	14	CSAITMASSYEQYF	TGCAGTGCTATAACCATGGCTAGCTCCTACGAGCAGTACTTC
NA	TRBV29-1	TRBJ2-7	NA	12	CSVESRPQEQYF	TGCAGCGTTGAATCGCGACCTCAGGAGCAGTACTTC
NA	TRBV29-1	TRBJ1-1	NA	13	CSVGGRMNTEAFF	TGCAGCGTTGGGGGACGTATGAACACTGAAGCTTTCTTT
TRBD2	TRBV11-2	TRBJ2-1	many	15	CASSLDRGLTNEQFF	TGTGCCAGCAGCTTAGATAGGGGACTAACCAATGAGCAGTTCTTC
NA	TRBV29-1	TRBJ2-7	large	12	CSVEGRSYEQYF	TGCAGCGTTGAGGGCCGTTCCTACGAGCAGTACTTC
TRBD2	TRBV29-1	TRBJ2-5	NA	14	CSVEPAGGQETQYF	TGCAGCGTTGAACCAGCGGGAGGCCAAGAGACCCAGTACTTC
NA	TRBV5-6	TRBJ1-6	medium-sized	17	CASSLGVAGLGYSPLHF	TGTGCCAGCAGCTTGGGTGTGGCGGGGCTCGGCTATTCACCCCTCCACTTT
TRBD1	TRBV2	TRBJ1-1	NA	15	CASSEGTGGRTEAFF	TGTGCCAGCAGTGAAGGGACAGGGGGACGGACTGAAGCTTTCTTT
NA	TRBV27	TRBJ1-1	many	14	CASSLLASNTEAFF	TGTGCCAGCAGTTTATTGGCATCCAACACTGAAGCTTTCTTT
TRBD1	TRBV25-1	TRBJ2-3	once	14	CASSESQGVNTQYF	TGTGCCAGCAGTGAAAGCCAGGGGGTAAATACGCAGTATTTT
TRBD1	TRBV6-4	TRBJ1-1	NA	13	CASSGDRAAEAFF	TGTGCCAGCAGTGGGGACAGGGCCGCTGAAGCTTTCTTT
TRBD1	TRBV29-1	TRBJ1-3	NA	15	CSVQDRTISGNTIYF	TGCAGCGTCCAGGACAGGACAATCTCTGGAAACACCATATATTTT
NA	TRBV5-6	TRBJ1-6	NA	15	CASSLDGVSYSPLHF	TGTGCCAGCAGCTTGGACGGGGTCTCTTATTCACCCCTCCACTTT
NA	TRBV6-4	TRBJ1-1	few	15	CAGSAPEDKGTEAFF	TGTGCCGGCAGTGCCCCGGAGGACAAGGGCACTGAAGCTTTCTTT